This passage covers 17 T cell receptor beta chains from one sample sequenced in a study of PD-1 blockade in classical Hodgkin lymphoma. Sequencing was performed with immunoSEQ multiplex PCR; in TCRdb, only in-frame clones are kept and a portion is missing. The table lists 60,000 or so clones, roughly 90% of them singletons. Every patient had relapsed following autologous stem cell transplantation, and cohorts differed in brentuximab vedotin exposure. This sample comprised peripheral blood mononuclear cells (PBMCs), obtained at baseline. These receptor sequences come from a human donor with classical Hodgkin lymphoma.

This clone came up once. CDR3: CASSLLSGANVLTF. CDR3 nucleotides: TGTGCCAGCAGTTTACTCTCTGGGGCCAACGTCCTGACTTTC. J is TRBJ2-6 and V is TRBV27; D unclear. V shed 2 bases and J shed 0 bases, with 2 bases lying between them. CDR1 is MNHEY, CDR2 SMNVEV, per germline (reference sequence). This CDR3 comprises 14 residues.

This clone showed up just a few times. The chain recombines TRBV2 with TRBJ1-5; TRBD1 agrees at 8 bases. Germline V gene lookup returns CDR1 SNHLY and CDR2 FYNNEI. This CDR3 has 16 amino acids. Germline trimming cut 3 bases from V and 2 bases from J; bases unmatched to any gene: 6. The CDR3 spells CASSERDRGGNQPQHF. As DNA, the CDR3 is TGTGCCAGCAGTGAGCGAGACAGGGGCGGCAATCAGCCCCAGCATTTT.

The rearrangement uses TRBV18 and TRBJ2-2; unclear D gene. Trimming removed 6 bases at V and 3 bases at J, with 11 bases between. The CDR3 is 14 amino acids. The germline gives CDR1 KGHSH, CDR2 LQKENI. DNA for the CDR3: TGTGCCAGCTCGCCTAGTGGTTACACCGGGGAGCTGTTTTTT. Translated: CASSPSGYTGELFF.

As DNA, the CDR3 is TGTGCCAGCAGCACAGCCCGGGTTGCGACTGAAGCTTTCTTT. It is translated as CASSTARVATEAFF. This chain connects TRBV7-8 to TRBJ1-1; D is unclear. Per the germline V gene, CDR1 is SGHVS and CDR2 is FQNEAQ. Trimming stripped 5 bases from V and 5 bases from J, with 15 bases between. The CDR3 consists of 14 residues.

The chain employs TRBV7-8 and TRBJ2-7; a weak D match, TRBD1 (5 bases). The CDR3 length is 15 residues. CDR1 and CDR2 (germline): SGHVS, FQNEAQ. V lost 2 bases, J lost 3 bases, and 14 bases lay in between. CDR3 nucleotides: TGTGCCAGCAGCTTAATTCAGGGCGAGAACTACGAGCAGTACTTC. It is translated as CASSLIQGENYEQYF.

The gene calls are TRBV29-1 and TRBJ2-5, with TRBD1 matching 8 bases. Germline CDR1 reads SQVTM; CDR2 reads ANQGSEA. Trimming took 6 bases from V and 7 from J; bases not matched to a gene: 16. This CDR3 contains 15 residues. The CDR3 reads CSVERHTGGTGTQYF. Here the CDR3 DNA reads TGCAGCGTCGAAAGACACACAGGGGGAACAGGGACCCAGTACTTC.

J is TRBJ2-3 and V is TRBV2; no clear D. Germline V gene sequence: CDR1 SNHLY, CDR2 FYNNEI. Trimming took 6 bases from V and 0 from J, leaving 13 bases between them. The CDR3 is made up of 15 amino acids. CDR3 loop: CASSDTLDSTDTQYF. DNA of the CDR3: TGTGCCAGCAGCGACACCCTAGACAGCACAGATACGCAGTATTTT. Looking up the rest from reference TRBV2 and TRBJ2-3 gives the full variable domain: EPEVTQTPSHQVTQMGQEVILRCVPISNHLYFYWYRQILGQKVEFLVSFYNNEISEKSEIFDDQFSVERPDGSNFTLKIRSTKLEDSAMYFCASSDTLDSTDTQYFGPGTRLTVL.

The V call is TRBV7-2, the J call TRBJ2-1, with D perhaps TRBD1 (6 bases). V shed 1 base and J shed 10 bases, with 14 bases lying between them. Looked up from germline, CDR1 is SGHTA and CDR2 is FQGNSA. The CDR3 loop spans 14 amino acids. CDR3 bases: TGTGCCAGCAGCTTAGACCCCAGCAGGGGAGAGCAGTTCTTC. Its protein is CASSLDPSRGEQFF.

V and J are TRBV7-9 and TRBJ2-3, with 7 bases matching TRBD1. Unmatched junction bases numbered 10, after V lost 5 bases and J lost 8 bases. The germline V gene encodes CDR1 SEHNR and CDR2 FQNEAQ (reference sequence). The CDR3 is 14 amino acids. In nucleotides, the CDR3 is TGTGCCAGCAGCAAGGACAGGTTCCCACGTACGCAGTATTTT. Translated: CASSKDRFPRTQYF.

In its sample, this clone was seen once. This chain joins TRBV23-1 and TRBJ2-1; the D gene is possibly TRBD2 (6 bases). TRBV23-1 falls under the ORF class, with uncertain function. The ends were cut back, 0 bases at V and 0 bases at J, with 12 bases in the middle. This CDR3 region has 17 residues. CDR3 DNA sequence: TGCGCCAGCAGTCAATCGGCGGGGCCTTGCTCCTACAATGAGCAGTTCTTC. Residues: CASSQSAGPCSYNEQFF.

The V gene is TRBV15, the J gene TRBJ2-5, with 11 positions matching TRBD2. Trimming took 2 bases from V and 4 from J; bases not matched to a gene: 3. CDR1 and CDR2 from the germline V gene are LNHNV and YYDKDF (reference sequence). The CDR3 is 15 amino acids. The chain's CDR3 is CATSRRTSGLETQYF. The CDR3 DNA sequence: TGTGCCACCAGCAGAAGGACTAGCGGGCTAGAGACCCAGTACTTC.

The V and J genes are TRBV28 and TRBJ1-1, with D perhaps matching TRBD1 (5 bases). CDR1 and CDR2 from the germline V gene are MDHEN and SYDVKM. The V end was cut by 5 bases, the J end by 8 bases, with 18 bases between. The CDR3 sequence is 14 residues long. CDR3 bases: TGTGCCAGCAGTAAACCCGGGACGGGAAGAGAAGCTTTCTTT. Its protein is CASSKPGTGREAFF.

The chain recombines TRBV18 with TRBJ2-2; D unresolved. This CDR3 is 12 amino acids long. V lost 2 bases, J lost 8 bases, and 6 bases lay in between. Germline V gene lookup returns CDR1 KGHSH and CDR2 LQKENI. Here the CDR3 reads CASSPIKGELFF. The DNA for the CDR3 is TGTGCCAGCTCACCAATCAAGGGGGAGCTGTTTTTT.

V usage is TRBV7-6 and J usage is TRBJ2-3; D call uncertain. CDR1 is SGHVS and CDR2 is FNYEAQ in the germline V gene. V dropped 4 bases and J dropped 0 bases, with 8 bases sitting between them. The CDR3 is 14 residues long. The CDR3 DNA is TGTGCCAGCAGCTCTACACCAAGCACAGATACGCAGTATTTT. Its protein is CASSSTPSTDTQYF. The whole variable domain, filled in from reference TRBV7-6 and TRBJ2-3, reads GAGVSQSPRYKVTKRGQDVALRCDPISGHVSLYWYRQALGQGPEFLTYFNYEAQQDKSGLPNDRFSAERPEGSISTLTIQRTEQRDSAMYRCASSSTPSTDTQYFGPGTRLTVL.

The gene calls are TRBV5-6 and TRBJ1-1; 11 bases line up with TRBD1. Germline V gene sequence: CDR1 SGHDT, CDR2 YYEEEE. This CDR3 is built from 17 residues. V dropped 1 base and J dropped 5; count of bases not matched to a gene: 10. In nucleotides, the CDR3 is TGTGCCAGCAGCTTGCGGACAGGGGGCTTGGGATGGACTGAAGCTTTCTTT. Amino acid sequence: CASSLRTGGLGWTEAFF.

This sequence joins TRBV4-2 and TRBJ2-3; 10 bases are shared with TRBD1. J was trimmed by 1 base and V by 4 bases; bases with no gene match: 2. The CDR3 runs 15 residues. CDR1 is LGHNA and CDR2 is YNFKEQ in the germline V gene. As DNA, the CDR3 is TGTGCCAGCAGCCTAGGACAGGGGGGCACAGATACGCAGTATTTT. It encodes CASSLGQGGTDTQYF.

The V gene is TRBV7-8, the J gene TRBJ1-2, with TRBD1 as a possible D gene (5 bases). CDR3 length: 14 residues. The ends were cut back, 2 bases at V and 1 base at J, with 8 bases in the middle. Germline V CDR1 and CDR2: SGHVS, FQNEAQ. CDR3 nucleotides: TGTGCCAGCAGCTTATACAGGAATAACTATGGCTACACCTTC. It codes for CASSLYRNNYGYTF.